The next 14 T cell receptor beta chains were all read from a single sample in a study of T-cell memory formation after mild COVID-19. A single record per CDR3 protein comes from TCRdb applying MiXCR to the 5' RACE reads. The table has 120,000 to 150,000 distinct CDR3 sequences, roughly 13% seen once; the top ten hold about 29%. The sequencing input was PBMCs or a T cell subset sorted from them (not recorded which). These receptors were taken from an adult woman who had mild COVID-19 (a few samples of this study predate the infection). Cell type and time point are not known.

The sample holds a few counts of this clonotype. The CDR3 protein is CASSLGAGGMNSPLHF. The CDR3 nucleotides read TGTGCCAGCAGCCTTGGGGCAGGGGGCATGAATTCACCCCTCCACTTT. The rearrangement links TRBV21-1 to TRBJ1-6; TRBD1, the table's D call, lacks a check against the DNA. TRBV21-1 corresponds to a pseudogene. CDR3 length: 16 residues.

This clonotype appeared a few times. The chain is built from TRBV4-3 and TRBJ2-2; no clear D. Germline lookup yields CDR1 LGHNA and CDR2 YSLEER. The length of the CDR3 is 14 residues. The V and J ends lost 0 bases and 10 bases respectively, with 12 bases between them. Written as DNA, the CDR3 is TGCGCCAGCAGCCAAGATGCGACGGCCCCGGAGCTGTTTTTT. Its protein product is CASSQDATAPELFF.

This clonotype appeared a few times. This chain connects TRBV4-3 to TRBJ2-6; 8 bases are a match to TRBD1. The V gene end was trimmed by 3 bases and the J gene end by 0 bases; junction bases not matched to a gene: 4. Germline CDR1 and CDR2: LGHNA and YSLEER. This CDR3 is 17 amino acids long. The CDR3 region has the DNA TGCGCCAGCAGCCAGGGACAGGTTATCTCTGGGGCCAACGTCCTGACTTTC. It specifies CASSQGQVISGANVLTF.

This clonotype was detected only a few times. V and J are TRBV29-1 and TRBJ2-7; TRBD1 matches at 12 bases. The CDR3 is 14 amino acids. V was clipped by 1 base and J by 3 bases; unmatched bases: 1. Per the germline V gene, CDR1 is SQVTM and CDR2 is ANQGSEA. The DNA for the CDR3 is TGCAGCGTTGAAGGGGACAGGGGGCACTACGAGCAGTACTTC. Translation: CSVEGDRGHYEQYF.

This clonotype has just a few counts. The CDR3 DNA sequence: TGTGCCAGCAGCTCTCGGGAGGGAGTCACCGGGGAGCTGTTTTTT. It encodes CASSSREGVTGELFF. The chain links TRBV27 to TRBJ2-2; TRBD2 matches 8 bases. The CDR3 length is 15 residues. V lost 6 bases, J lost 4 bases, and 7 bases stayed unmatched. CDR1 is MNHEY, CDR2 SMNVEV, per germline (reference sequence).

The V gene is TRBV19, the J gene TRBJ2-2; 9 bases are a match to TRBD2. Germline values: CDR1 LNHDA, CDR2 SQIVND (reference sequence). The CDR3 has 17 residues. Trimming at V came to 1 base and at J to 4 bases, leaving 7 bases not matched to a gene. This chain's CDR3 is CASSIGLAGDGTGELFF. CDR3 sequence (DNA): TGTGCCAGTAGTATAGGGTTAGCGGGGGATGGCACCGGGGAGCTGTTTTTT.

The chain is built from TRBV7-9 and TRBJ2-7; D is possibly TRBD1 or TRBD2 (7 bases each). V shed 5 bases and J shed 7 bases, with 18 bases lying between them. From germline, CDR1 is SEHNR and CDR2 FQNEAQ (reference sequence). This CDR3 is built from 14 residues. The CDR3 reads CASSLQGSGGEQYF. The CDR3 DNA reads TGTGCCAGCAGCCTACAGGGGTCCGGGGGGGAGCAGTACTTC. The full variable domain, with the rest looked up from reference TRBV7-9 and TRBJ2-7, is DTGVSQNPRHKITKRGQNVTFRCDPISEHNRLYWYRQTLGQGPEFLTYFQNEAQLEKSRLLSDRFSAERPKGSFSTLEIQRTEQGDSAMYLCASSLQGSGGEQYFGPGTRLTVT.

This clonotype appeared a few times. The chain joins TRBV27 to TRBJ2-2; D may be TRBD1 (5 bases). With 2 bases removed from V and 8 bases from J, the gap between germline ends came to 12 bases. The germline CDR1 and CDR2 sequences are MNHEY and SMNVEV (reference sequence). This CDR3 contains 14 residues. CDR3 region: CASSLGRVGGELFF. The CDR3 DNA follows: TGTGCCAGCAGTTTAGGCAGGGTTGGGGGGGAGCTGTTTTTT.

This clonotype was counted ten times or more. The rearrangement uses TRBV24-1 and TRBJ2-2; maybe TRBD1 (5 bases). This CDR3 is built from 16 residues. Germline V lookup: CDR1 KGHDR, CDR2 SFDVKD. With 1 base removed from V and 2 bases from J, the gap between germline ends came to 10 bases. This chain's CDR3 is CATSDFVTANTGELFF. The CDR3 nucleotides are TGTGCCACCAGTGATTTTGTGACAGCCAACACCGGGGAGCTGTTTTTT.

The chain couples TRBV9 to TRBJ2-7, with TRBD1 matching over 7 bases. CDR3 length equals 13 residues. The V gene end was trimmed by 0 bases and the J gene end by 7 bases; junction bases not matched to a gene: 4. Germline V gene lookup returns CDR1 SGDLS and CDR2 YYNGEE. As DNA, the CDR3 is TGTGCCAGCAGCGTAGAGGGGGCGTGGGAGCAGTACTTC. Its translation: CASSVEGAWEQYF.

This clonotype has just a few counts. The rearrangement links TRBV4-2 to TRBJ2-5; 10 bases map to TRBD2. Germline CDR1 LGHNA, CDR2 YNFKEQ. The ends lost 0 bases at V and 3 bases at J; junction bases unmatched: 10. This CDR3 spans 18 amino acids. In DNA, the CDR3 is TGTGCCAGCAGCCAAGATCCCCTGCTAGCGGGGGTGAAAGAGACCCAGTACTTC. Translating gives CASSQDPLLAGVKETQYF.

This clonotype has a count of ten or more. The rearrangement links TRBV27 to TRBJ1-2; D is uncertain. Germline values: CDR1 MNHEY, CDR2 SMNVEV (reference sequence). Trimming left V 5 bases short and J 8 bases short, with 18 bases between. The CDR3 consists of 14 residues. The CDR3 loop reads CASSPSTSLEGYTF. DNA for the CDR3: TGTGCCAGCAGTCCCTCGACGTCTTTGGAGGGCTACACCTTC.

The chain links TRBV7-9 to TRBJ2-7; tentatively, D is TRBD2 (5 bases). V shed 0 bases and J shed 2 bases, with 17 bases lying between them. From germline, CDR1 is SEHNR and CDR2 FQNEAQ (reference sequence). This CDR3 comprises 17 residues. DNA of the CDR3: TGTGCCAGCAGCTTAGCTGCGGTGGAGGATTTTACCTACGAGCAGTACTTC. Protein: CASSLAAVEDFTYEQYF.

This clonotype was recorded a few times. The CDR3 is CASSQGRDYRQFF. The CDR3 region has the DNA TGTGCCAGCAGCCAAGGTCGAGACTATCGGCAGTTCTTC. The genes are TRBV3-1 and TRBJ2-1; tentative D call: TRBD2 (5 bases). The germline V gene has CDR1 LGHDT and CDR2 YNNKEL (reference sequence). This CDR3 comprises 13 residues. V was trimmed by 1 base and J by 12 bases, leaving 13 bases between them.